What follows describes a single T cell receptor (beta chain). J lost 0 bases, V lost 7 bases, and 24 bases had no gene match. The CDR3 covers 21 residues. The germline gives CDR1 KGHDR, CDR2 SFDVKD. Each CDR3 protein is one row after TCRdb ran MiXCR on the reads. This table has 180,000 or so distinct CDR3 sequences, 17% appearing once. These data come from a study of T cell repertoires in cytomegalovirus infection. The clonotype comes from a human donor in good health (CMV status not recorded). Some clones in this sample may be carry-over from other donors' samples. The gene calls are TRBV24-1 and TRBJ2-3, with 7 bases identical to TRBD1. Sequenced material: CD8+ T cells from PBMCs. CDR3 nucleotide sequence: TGTGCCACCAGCTCTAATTTTATCCGGGACAGCCCAGATCCTAGCACAGATACGCAGTATTTT. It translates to CATSSNFIRDSPDPSTDTQYF.